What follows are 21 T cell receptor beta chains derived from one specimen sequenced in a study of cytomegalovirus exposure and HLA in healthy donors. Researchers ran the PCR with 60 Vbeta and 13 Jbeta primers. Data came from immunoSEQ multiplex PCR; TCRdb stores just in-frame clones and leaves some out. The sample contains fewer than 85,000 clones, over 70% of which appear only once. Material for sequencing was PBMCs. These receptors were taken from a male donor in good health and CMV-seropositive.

The CDR3 region is CASRATGTDTQYF. CDR3 in DNA: TGTGCCAGCAGGGCGACAGGGACAGATACGCAGTATTTT. V gene TRBV6-5 combines with J gene TRBJ2-3; TRBD1 agrees at 7 bases. Germline CDR1 MNHEY, CDR2 SVGAGI. J lost 3 bases, V lost 6 bases, and 3 bases had no gene match. This CDR3 has 13 amino acids.

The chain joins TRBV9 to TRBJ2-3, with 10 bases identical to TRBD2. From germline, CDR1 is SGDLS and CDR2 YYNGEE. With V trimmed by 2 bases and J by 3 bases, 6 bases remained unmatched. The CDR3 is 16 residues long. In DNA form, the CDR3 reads TGTGCCAGCAGCGTCCAAGCGGGGGGGCCAACAGATACGCAGTATTTT. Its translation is CASSVQAGGPTDTQYF.

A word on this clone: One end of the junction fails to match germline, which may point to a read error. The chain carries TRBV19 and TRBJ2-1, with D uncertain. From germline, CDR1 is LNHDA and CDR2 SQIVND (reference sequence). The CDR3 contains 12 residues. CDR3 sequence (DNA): TGTGCCAGTAGTTTAGACGTCCATGAGCAGTTCTTC. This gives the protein CASSLDVHEQFF.

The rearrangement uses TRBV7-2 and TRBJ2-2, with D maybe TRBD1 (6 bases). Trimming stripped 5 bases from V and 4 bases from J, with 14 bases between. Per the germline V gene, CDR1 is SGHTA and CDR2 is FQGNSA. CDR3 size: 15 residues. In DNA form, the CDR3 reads TGTGCCAGCAGCGACCGGGACAACCCCACCGGGGAGCTGTTTTTT. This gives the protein CASSDRDNPTGELFF. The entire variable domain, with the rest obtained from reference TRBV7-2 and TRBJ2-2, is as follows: GAGVSQSPSNKVTEKGKDVELRCDPISGHTALYWYRQSLGQGLEFLIYFQGNSAPDKSGLPSDRFSAERTGGSVSTLTIQRTQQEDSAVYLCASSDRDNPTGELFFGEGSRLTVL.

This CDR3 is CASRGQGANEQYF. The CDR3 nucleotides are TGTGCCAGCAGGGGACAGGGGGCCAACGAGCAGTACTTC. This chain connects TRBV7-2 to TRBJ2-7; 12 bases agree with TRBD1. In germline, CDR1 is SGHTA, CDR2 FQGNSA. The CDR3 consists of 13 residues. V was pared by 6 bases and J by 5 bases, with 2 bases of the junction left unmatched.

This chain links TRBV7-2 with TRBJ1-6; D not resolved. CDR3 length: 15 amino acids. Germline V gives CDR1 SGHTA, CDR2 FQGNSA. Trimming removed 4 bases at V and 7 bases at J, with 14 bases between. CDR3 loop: CASSSEAGRNSPLHF. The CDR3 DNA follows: TGTGCCAGCAGCTCGGAGGCTGGGCGAAATTCACCCCTCCACTTT.

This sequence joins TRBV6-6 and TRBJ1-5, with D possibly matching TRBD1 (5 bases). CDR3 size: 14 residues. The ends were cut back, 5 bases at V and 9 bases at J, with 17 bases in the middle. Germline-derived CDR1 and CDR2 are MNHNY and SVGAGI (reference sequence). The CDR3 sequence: CASSDGGVARPQHF. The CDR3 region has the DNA TGTGCCAGCAGTGATGGGGGGGTGGCGCGGCCCCAGCATTTT.

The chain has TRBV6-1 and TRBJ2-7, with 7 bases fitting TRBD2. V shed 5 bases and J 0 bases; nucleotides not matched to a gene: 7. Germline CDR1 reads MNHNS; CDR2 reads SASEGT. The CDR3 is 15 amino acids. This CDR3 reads CASSQLGLSSYEQYF. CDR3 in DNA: TGTGCCAGCAGTCAATTGGGACTAAGCTCCTACGAGCAGTACTTC.

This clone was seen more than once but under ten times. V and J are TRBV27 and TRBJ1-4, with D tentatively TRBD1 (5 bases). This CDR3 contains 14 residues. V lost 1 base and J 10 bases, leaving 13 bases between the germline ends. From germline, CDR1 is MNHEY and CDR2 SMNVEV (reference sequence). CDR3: CASSLWGGYRKLFF. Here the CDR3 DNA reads TGTGCCAGCAGTTTATGGGGGGGGTATCGAAAACTGTTTTTT.

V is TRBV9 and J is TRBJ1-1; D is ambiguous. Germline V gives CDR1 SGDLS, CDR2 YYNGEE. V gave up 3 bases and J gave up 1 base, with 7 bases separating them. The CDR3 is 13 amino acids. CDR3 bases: TGTGCCAGCAGCGGCTACGGGAACACTGAAGCTTTCTTT. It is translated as CASSGYGNTEAFF. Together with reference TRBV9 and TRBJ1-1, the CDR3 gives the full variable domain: DSGVTQTPKHLITATGQRVTLRCSPRSGDLSVYWYQQSLDQGLQFLIQYYNGEERAKGNILERFSAQQFPDLHSELNLSSLELGDSALYFCASSGYGNTEAFFGQGTRLTVV.

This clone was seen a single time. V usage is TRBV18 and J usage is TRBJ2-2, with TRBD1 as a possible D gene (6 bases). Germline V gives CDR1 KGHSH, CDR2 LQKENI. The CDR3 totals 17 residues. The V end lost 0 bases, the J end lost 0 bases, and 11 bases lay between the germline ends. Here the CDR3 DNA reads TGTGCCAGCTCACCACCGGTGGGACAAGCGAACACCGGGGAGCTGTTTTTT. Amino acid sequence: CASSPPVGQANTGELFF. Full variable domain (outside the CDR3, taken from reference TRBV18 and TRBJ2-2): NAGVMQNPRHLVRRRGQEARLRCSPMKGHSHVYWYRQLPEEGLKFMVYLQKENIIDESGMPKERFSAEFPKEGPSILRIQQVVRGDSAAYFCASSPPVGQANTGELFFGEGSRLTVL.

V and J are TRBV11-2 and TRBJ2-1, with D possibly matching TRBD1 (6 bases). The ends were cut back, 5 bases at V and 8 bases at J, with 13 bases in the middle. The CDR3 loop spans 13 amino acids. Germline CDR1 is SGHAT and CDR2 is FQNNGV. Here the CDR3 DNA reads TGTGCCAGCAGCACCAGGGGAGTGGATGAGCAGTTCTTC. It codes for CASSTRGVDEQFF.

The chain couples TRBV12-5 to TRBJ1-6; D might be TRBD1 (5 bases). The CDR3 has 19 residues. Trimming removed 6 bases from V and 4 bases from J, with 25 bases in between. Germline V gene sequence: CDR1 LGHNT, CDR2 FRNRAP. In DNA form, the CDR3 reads TGTGCTAGTGGACACCCCCTTGGGGGGGGGACGGCTTATAATTCACCCCTCCACTTT. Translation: CASGHPLGGGTAYNSPLHF.

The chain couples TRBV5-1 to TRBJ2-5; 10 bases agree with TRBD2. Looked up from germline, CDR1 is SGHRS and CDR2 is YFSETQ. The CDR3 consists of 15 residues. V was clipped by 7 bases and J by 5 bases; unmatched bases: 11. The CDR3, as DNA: TGCGCCAGCCGCTGGCCAGCGGGAGGGCACGAGACCCAGTACTTC. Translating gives CASRWPAGGHETQYF.

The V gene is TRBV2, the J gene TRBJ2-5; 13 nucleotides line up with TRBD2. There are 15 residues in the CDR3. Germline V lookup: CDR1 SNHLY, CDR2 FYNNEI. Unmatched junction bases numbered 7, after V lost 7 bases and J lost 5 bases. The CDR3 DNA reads TGTGCCAGCATCAGGGGACTAGCGGGGCGTGAGACCCAGTACTTC. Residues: CASIRGLAGRETQYF.

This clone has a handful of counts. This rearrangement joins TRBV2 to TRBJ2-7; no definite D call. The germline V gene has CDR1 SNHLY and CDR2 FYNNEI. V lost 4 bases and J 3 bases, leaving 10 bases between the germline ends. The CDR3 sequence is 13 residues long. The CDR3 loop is CASSVESYYEQYF. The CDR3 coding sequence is TGTGCCAGCAGTGTGGAGTCGTACTACGAGCAGTACTTC.

CDR3 residues: CATGTLNEQFF. As DNA, the CDR3 is TGTGCCACCGGGACTCTCAATGAGCAGTTCTTC. This chain links TRBV19 with TRBJ2-1; possible D gene TRBD2, 6 bases. CDR1 and CDR2 (germline): LNHDA, SQIVND (reference sequence). Trimming left V 10 bases short and J 6 bases short, with 10 bases between. The CDR3 has 11 amino acids.

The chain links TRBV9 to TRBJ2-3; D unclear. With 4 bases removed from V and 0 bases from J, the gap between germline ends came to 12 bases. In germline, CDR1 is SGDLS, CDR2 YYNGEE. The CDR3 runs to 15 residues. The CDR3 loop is CASSPRRTSTDTQYF. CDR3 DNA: TGTGCCAGCAGCCCAAGGAGAACTAGCACAGATACGCAGTATTTT.

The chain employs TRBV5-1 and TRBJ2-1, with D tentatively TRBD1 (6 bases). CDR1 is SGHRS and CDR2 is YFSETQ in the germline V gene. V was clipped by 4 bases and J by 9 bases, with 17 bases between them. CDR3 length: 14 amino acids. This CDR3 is CASSPPQGRVEQFF. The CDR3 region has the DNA TGCGCCAGCAGCCCGCCACAGGGACGGGTTGAGCAGTTCTTC.

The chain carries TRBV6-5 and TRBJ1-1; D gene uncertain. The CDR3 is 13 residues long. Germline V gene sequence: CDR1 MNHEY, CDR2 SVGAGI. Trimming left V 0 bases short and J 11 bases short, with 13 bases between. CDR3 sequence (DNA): TGTGCCAGCAGTTACTCGGTTCCCGGTGAGGCTTTCTTT. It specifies CASSYSVPGEAFF.

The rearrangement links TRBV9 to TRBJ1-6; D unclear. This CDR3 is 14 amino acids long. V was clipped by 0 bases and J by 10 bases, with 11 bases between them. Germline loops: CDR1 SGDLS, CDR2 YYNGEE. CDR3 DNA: TGTGCCAGCAGCGTAGGAGAGGGTGGATCACCCCTCCACTTT. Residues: CASSVGEGGSPLHF.